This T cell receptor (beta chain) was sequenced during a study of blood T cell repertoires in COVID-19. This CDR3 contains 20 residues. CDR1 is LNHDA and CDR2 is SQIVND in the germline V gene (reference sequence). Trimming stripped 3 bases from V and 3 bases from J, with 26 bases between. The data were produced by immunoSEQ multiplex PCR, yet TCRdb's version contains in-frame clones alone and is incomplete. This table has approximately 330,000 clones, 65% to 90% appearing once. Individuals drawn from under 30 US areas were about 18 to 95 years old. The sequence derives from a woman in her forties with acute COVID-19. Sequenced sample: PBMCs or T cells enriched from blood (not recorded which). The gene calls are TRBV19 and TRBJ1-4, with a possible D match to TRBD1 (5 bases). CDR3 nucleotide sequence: TGTGCCAGTAGTATGTCCAGGAGGGACTACCTCTTGGGAGCTAATGAAAAACTGTTTTTT. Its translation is CASSMSRRDYLLGANEKLFF.